This T cell receptor beta chain was captured in a study of T cell responses to AZD1222 COVID-19 vaccine. V was shortened by 0 bases and J by 4 bases, with 13 bases between the two germline ends. Per germline, CDR1 LGHNA and CDR2 YNFKEQ. The CDR3 has 15 amino acids. Study outcomes and limitations: Vaccine-associated CD4 TCRs spanned spike, dominant at 160-218 and 743-854.

Profiling relied on immunoSEQ multiplex PCR, and the TCRdb table lists in-frame clones only, not all of them. The repertoire includes fewer than 200,000 clones, more than 80% of them detected once, and about 6.1% sits in the top ten. A word on this clone: Antigen unknown.

This sequence was found in an adult in good health. The sequenced sample was peripheral blood, obtained on day 0 of AZD1222 vaccination. The chain combines TRBV4-2 with TRBJ2-7, with unresolved D. The CDR3 loop is CASSQDSLDPYEQYF. For the CDR3, the DNA is TGTGCCAGCAGCCAAGATAGCCTAGACCCTTACGAGCAGTACTTC.